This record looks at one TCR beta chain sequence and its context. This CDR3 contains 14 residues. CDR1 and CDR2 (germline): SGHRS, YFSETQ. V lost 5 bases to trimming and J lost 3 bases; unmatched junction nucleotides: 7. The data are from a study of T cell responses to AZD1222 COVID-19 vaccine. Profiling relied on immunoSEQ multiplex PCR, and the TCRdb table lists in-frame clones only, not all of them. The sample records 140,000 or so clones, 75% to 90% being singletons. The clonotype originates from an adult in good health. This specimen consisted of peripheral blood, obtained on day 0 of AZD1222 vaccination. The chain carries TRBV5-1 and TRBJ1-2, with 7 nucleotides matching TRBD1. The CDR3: CASSSTGRDYGYTF. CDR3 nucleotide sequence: TGCGCCAGCAGTTCGACAGGGAGGGACTATGGCTACACCTTC.